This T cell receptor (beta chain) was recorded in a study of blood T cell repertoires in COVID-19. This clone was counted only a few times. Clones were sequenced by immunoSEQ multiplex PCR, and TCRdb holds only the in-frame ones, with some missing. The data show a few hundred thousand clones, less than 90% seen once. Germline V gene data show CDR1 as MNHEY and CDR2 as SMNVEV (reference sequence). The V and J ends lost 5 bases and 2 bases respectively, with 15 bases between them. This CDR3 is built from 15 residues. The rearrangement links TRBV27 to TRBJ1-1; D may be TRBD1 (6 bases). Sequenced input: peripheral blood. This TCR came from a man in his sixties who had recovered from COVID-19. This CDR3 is CASSPRTTGNTEAFF. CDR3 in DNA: TGTGCCAGCAGTCCCCGTACGACAGGCAACACTGAAGCTTTCTTT.